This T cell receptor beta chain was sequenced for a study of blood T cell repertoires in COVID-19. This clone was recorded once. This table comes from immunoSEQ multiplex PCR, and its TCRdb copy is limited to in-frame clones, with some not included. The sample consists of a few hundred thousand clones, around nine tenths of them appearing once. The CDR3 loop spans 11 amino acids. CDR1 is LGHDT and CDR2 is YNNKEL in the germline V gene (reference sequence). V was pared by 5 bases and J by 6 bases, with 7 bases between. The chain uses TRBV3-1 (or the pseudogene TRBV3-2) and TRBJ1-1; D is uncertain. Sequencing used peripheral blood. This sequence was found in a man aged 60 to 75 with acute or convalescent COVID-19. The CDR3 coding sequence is TGTGCCAGCAGCTCACGCGCTGAAGCTTTCTTT. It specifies CASSSRAEAFF.